These T cell receptor beta chains were read from a single sample in a study of beta chain features in type 1 diabetes. Clones were read by immunoSEQ multiplex PCR, and TCRdb kept only the in-frame ones, dropping some. The sample gives fewer than 110,000 clones, approximately 30% of which show up once; roughly 0.58% is in the top ten. Sequences were obtained from central memory CD4+ T cells from blood. The receptor set was obtained from a woman aged 18-29 years with type 1 diabetes. CDR3s include the opening cysteine and the closing phenylalanine or tryptophan. The D gene is left open where the match is weak. Some rows have no size entry. The others give once, few or many, or a class for an expanded clone.

D gene	clone size	J gene	V gene	CDR3 DNA	CDR3 protein
TRBD2	few	TRBJ2-1	TRBV29-1	TGCAGCGCAAATGTAGCGGGAGCCTTCAATGAGCAGTTCTTC	CSANVAGAFNEQFF
TRBD2	.	TRBJ2-3	TRBV28	TGTGCCAACTCCGCGGGAGGGCGAAATACAGATACGCAGTATTTT	CANSAGGRNTDTQYF
.	once	TRBJ1-2	TRBV6-1	TGTGCCAGCAGGGACCACTTGGAGGGTGGCTACACCTTC	CASRDHLEGGYTF
.	few	TRBJ2-2	TRBV5-4	TGTGCCAGCAGCTCGGGGTTCGGGGGATTCGGGGAGCTGTTTTTT	CASSSGFGGFGELFF
.	few	TRBJ1-1	TRBV12-5	TGTGCTAGTGCCCCGACTTTCGCTGAAGCTTTCTTT	CASAPTFAEAFF
.	.	TRBJ2-3	TRBV4-3	TGCGCCAGCAGCCAAGATTTAGCAGATACGCAGTATTTT	CASSQDLADTQYF
TRBD1	.	TRBJ2-5	TRBV13	TGTGCCAGCAGCTTTTTGGACAGGGATCAAGAGACCCAGTACTTC	CASSFLDRDQETQYF
.	.	TRBJ1-2	TRBV30	TGTGCCTGGAGCATTTCAGGCTATACGCCCATAGGCTACACCTTC	CAWSISGYTPIGYTF
TRBD1	.	TRBJ1-1	TRBV7-2	TGTGCCAGCAGCTTAGTGGGACAGCCAATTGGGACTGAAGCTTTCTTT	CASSLVGQPIGTEAFF
.	.	TRBJ2-5	TRBV11-3	TGTGCCAGCAGCTCGGGCCAAGAGACCCAGTACTTC	CASSSGQETQYF
.	.	TRBJ2-1	TRBV2	TGTGCCAGCAGTCCGAGATACAATGAGCAGTTCTTC	CASSPRYNEQFF
TRBD2	few	TRBJ2-1	TRBV27	TGTGCCAGCAGTTTATTCTCTAGCGGGAGGGCCCATGAGCAGTTCTTC	CASSLFSSGRAHEQFF
TRBD2	few	TRBJ2-5	TRBV11-3	TGTGCCAGCAGTTTCGGACTAGCGGGAGTCGCAGAGACCCAGTACTTC	CASSFGLAGVAETQYF
.	.	TRBJ1-3	TRBV2	TGTGCCAGCAGTTTAGACAGAACCGACTTCTCTGGAAACACCATATATTTT	CASSLDRTDFSGNTIYF
TRBD1	.	TRBJ2-2	TRBV7-2	TGTGCCAGCAGCCGTACGGGACAGACGAACACCGGGGAGCTGTTTTTT	CASSRTGQTNTGELFF
TRBD2	.	TRBJ2-1	TRBV11-2	TGTGCCAGCCGGGGGGACAGGGTGTGGACTAGCGGGAAGGCCGGGCAGTTCTTC	CASRGDRVWTSGKAGQFF
.	.	TRBJ2-5	TRBV6-1	TGTGCCAGCAGTCGGGAGAAACGGGAGACCCAGTACTTC	CASSREKRETQYF
TRBD2	.	TRBJ2-1	TRBV19	TGTGCCTCAAGGTCCCCGACTAGCGGGAGGGCCCATGAGCAGTTCTTC	CASRSPTSGRAHEQFF
TRBD2	few	TRBJ2-1	TRBV4-3	TGCGCCAGCAGCCCTTCACTAGCGGGAGCAGGGAATGAGCAGTTCTTC	CASSPSLAGAGNEQFF
.	.	TRBJ1-1	TRBV6-1	TGTGCCAGCAGTCCACAGGTCTGGAACACTGAAGCTTTCTTT	CASSPQVWNTEAFF
.	.	TRBJ2-4	TRBV7-8	TGTGCCAGCAGTTTTAGCTTAGCCAAAAACATTCAGTACTTC	CASSFSLAKNIQYF
.	once	TRBJ1-1	TRBV19	TGTGCCAGTAGACCCTCGGGGAACACTGAAGCTTTCTTT	CASRPSGNTEAFF
TRBD1	few	TRBJ2-7	TRBV5-1	TGCGCCAGCAGCTTGGGTACAGGGGAGACCTACGAGCAGTACTTC	CASSLGTGETYEQYF
.	.	TRBJ1-5	TRBV7-2	TGTGCCAGCAGCTTAAATGTCGGGATAAGGGAGCCCCAGCATTTT	CASSLNVGIREPQHF
.	few	TRBJ2-1	TRBV9	TGTGCCAGCAGCGTCCTGGGACAAAGTAACTACAATGAGCAGTTCTTC	CASSVLGQSNYNEQFF
TRBD2	few	TRBJ2-2	TRBV4-2	TGTGCCAGCAGCCAAGCTAGCGGGTACACCGGGGAGCTGTTTTTT	CASSQASGYTGELFF
TRBD2	few	TRBJ2-5	TRBV25-1	TGTGCCAGCAGTGAGCTAGCGGGAGAAAGGGAGACCCAGTACTTC	CASSELAGERETQYF
.	few	TRBJ2-5	TRBV4-3	TGCGCCAGCAGCCAAGCCCTAGCGTACCAAGAGACCCAGTACTTC	CASSQALAYQETQYF
.	.	TRBJ2-2	TRBV9	TGTGCCAGCAGCGTAGGTAACACCGACACCGGGGAGCTGTTTTTT	CASSVGNTDTGELFF
TRBD1	few	TRBJ2-7	TRBV5-1	TGCGCCAGCAGCTGGGCCACAGGGGTAGTCTCCTACGAGCAGTACTTC	CASSWATGVVSYEQYF
.	.	TRBJ2-3	TRBV5-4	TGTGCCAGCAGCTTGGGGGGTGAGGGAAATACGCAGTATTTT	CASSLGGEGNTQYF
.	.	TRBJ1-5	TRBV21-1	TGTGCCAGCAGCAAAGCGCTAAGGGGGCCCCAGCATTTT	CASSKALRGPQHF
.	few	TRBJ1-1	TRBV10-3	TGTGCCATCAGTAGTATCACTGACACTGAAGCTTTCTTT	CAISSITDTEAFF
TRBD1	.	TRBJ2-3	TRBV28	TGTGCCTTAACCAGGGGGCCCCCGATCTATACGCAGTATTTT	CALTRGPPIYTQYF
.	many	TRBJ2-7	TRBV7-2	TGTGCCAGCAGCTTACAGGGGAGAGGCGAGCAGTACTTC	CASSLQGRGEQYF
TRBD1	few	TRBJ1-5	TRBV5-4	TGTGCCAGCAGCTTGGGGGGGGACAGACAGCCCCAGCATTTT	CASSLGGDRQPQHF
.	.	TRBJ2-1	TRBV2	TGTGCCAGCACCAGAGGCGATGAGCAGTTCTTC	CASTRGDEQFF
TRBD2	.	TRBJ2-1	TRBV7-9	TGTGCCAGCAGCTTAATAGGGGATAGCGGGAATCAGTTCTTC	CASSLIGDSGNQFF
.	once	TRBJ1-5	TRBV18	TGTGCCAGCTCACCACCGGGGGGGGACTATAGCAATCAGCCCCAGCATTTT	CASSPPGGDYSNQPQHF